This T cell receptor (beta chain) was captured by sequencing in a study of shared clonotypes between healthy human individuals. Study-level findings and limits: Large depth notwithstanding, sorted-subset sequencing proved incomplete by rarefaction. Sample collection involved blood only; tissue repertoires are likely different.

The CDR3 extends over 14 amino acids. Germline CDR1 and CDR2: SGHNT and YENEEA. V dropped 5 bases and J dropped 0; count of bases not matched to a gene: 3. This clone was recorded once. Its target is unknown. Other DNA sequences within the sample encode an identical CDR3. Sequencing used immunoSEQ multiplex PCR; TCRdb keeps in-frame clones, though not all of them. Altogether approximately 1.5 million clones are present, around 98% being singletons, with the ten largest covering 0.4% to 0.45%. The chain uses TRBV11-3 and TRBJ2-7; 8 nucleotides match TRBD2. This TCR was recovered from a young man in good health. Material: naive CD4+ T cells sorted from blood. As to subset: CD45RA+ positively selected. The CDR3 region is CASSPGGSSYEQYF. Here the CDR3 DNA reads TGTGCCAGCAGCCCGGGGGGGAGCTCCTACGAGCAGTACTTC. Based on the CDR3 plus reference TRBV11-3 and TRBJ2-7, the full variable domain is EAGVVQSPRYKIIEKKQPVAFWCNPISGHNTLYWYLQNLGQGPELLIRYENEEAVDDSQLPKDRFSAERLKGVDSTLKIQPAELGDSAVYLCASSPGGSSYEQYFGPGTRLTVT.